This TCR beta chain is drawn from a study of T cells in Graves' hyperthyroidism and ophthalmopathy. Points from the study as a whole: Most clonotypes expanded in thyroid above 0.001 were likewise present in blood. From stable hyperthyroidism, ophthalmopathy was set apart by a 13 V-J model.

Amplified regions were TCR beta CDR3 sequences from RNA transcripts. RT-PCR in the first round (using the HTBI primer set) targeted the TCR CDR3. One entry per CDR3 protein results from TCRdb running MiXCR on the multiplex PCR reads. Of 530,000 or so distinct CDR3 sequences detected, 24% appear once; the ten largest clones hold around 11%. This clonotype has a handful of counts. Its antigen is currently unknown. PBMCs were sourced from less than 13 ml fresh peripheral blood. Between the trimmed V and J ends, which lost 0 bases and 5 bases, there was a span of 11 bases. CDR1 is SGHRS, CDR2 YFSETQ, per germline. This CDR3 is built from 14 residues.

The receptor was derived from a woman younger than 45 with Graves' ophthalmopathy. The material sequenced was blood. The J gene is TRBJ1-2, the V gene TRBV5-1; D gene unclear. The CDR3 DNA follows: TGCGCCAGCAGCTTGGGTCGGCAAATGTATGGCTACACCTTC. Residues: CASSLGRQMYGYTF.